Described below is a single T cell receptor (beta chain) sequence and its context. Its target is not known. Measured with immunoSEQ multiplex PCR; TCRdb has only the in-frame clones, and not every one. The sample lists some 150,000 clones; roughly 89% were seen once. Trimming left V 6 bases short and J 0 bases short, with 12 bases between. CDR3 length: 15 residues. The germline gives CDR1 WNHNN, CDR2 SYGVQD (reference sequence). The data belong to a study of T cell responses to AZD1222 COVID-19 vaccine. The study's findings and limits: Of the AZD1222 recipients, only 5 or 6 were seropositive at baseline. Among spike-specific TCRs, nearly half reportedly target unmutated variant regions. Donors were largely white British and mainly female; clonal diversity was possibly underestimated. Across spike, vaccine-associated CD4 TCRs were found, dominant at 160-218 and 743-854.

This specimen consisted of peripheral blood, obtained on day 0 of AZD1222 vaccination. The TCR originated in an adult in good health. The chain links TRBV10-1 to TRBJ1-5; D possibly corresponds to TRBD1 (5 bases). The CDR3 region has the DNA TGCGCCAGCAGCCGTCGACAGACTAGCAATCAGCCCCAGCATTTT. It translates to CASSRRQTSNQPQHF.